This record looks at one T cell receptor beta chain sequence and its context. What it recognizes is unknown. Using immunoSEQ multiplex PCR, the repertoire was profiled, and TCRdb retains in-frame clones only, with some absent. The data hold tens of thousands of clones, with around 87% observed a single time. Germline CDR1 is MGHRA and CDR2 is YSYEKL. CDR3 length equals 15 residues. V dropped 4 bases and J dropped 0 bases, with 12 bases sitting between them. This specimen belongs to a study of lymphopenia after photon versus proton radiotherapy. Study-wide points: After lymphocyte nadir, photon-treated repertoires showed oligoclonal expansion, especially CD8+ Temra. Under photons, naive T cells and diversity fell while effector/memory populations rose. Survival link was tested only in deceased patients; proton benefit remains a possibility.

J is TRBJ1-2 and V is TRBV4-1; D remains ambiguous. The sequences come from peripheral blood, collected from a patient treated with proton-based radiotherapy. This TCR was sampled from a man older than 75 with esophageal cancer. This CDR3 reads CASSPLGSANYGYTF. CDR3 coding DNA: TGCGCCAGCAGCCCCCTCGGCAGCGCTAACTATGGCTACACCTTC.